Listed below are T cell receptor beta chains from one sample, sequenced in a study of blood T cell repertoires in COVID-19. Only in-frame clones appear in the TCRdb table, and some are missing; sequencing was by immunoSEQ multiplex PCR. This repertoire shows about 190,000 clones, 85% to 90% found once; its top ten account for about 1%. Sequencing was carried out using peripheral blood. These receptors originate from a woman under 30 who had recovered from COVID-19. Both conserved end residues are part of each CDR3. Clone size is shown for a subset of rows, as once, few, many or a class of expanded clone.

v_call	clone_size	cdr3_aa
TRBV9	-	CASSARGGRNEQFF
TRBV7-8	-	CASIPREGSHEQYF
TRBV4-3	-	CASSQESSGGSYNEQFF
TRBV18	few	CASSPPQGGTYEQYF
TRBV10-3	-	CAISLENEKLFF
TRBV2	once	CAYSPQGAFNTQYF
TRBV5-1	-	CASSLPEGDEQYF
TRBV25-1	-	CASSLGAPLGGNTIYF
TRBV4-1	-	CASSQGFQDSEKLFF
TRBV7-2	-	CASSLALAADTQYF